The rows below give T cell receptor beta chains drawn from one sample of a study of blood T cell repertoires in COVID-19. Here immunoSEQ multiplex PCR was the method, and the copy in TCRdb shows in-frame clones only, minus some. The sample holds about 250,000 clones, about 89% seen once. The source material was peripheral blood. Receptors were obtained from a man younger than 45 with acute or convalescent COVID-19. CDR3s include the opening cysteine and the closing phenylalanine or tryptophan. Each record gives: J gene, V gene, D gene, clone size, CDR3 protein, CDR3 DNA. A D gene is named only where the DNA matches it firmly. For some rows the clone size is stated as once, few or many, or as a class when expanded; others skip it.

>TRBJ1-2|TRBV6-5|TRBD1|-
CASKGTGRNGYTF
TGTGCCAGCAAAGGGACAGGGAGAAATGGCTACACCTTC
>TRBJ2-3|TRBV6-5|TRBD2|-
CASALADTDTQYF
TGTGCCAGCGCCCTAGCGGACACAGATACGCAGTATTTT
>TRBJ1-5|TRBV7-2|TRBD1|few
CASSQGQSNQPQHF
TGTGCCAGCAGCCAGGGACAGTCGAATCAGCCCCAGCATTTT
>TRBJ2-6|TRBV27|TRBD1|-
CASSLPNRGPGANVLTF
TGTGCCAGCAGTTTACCGAACAGGGGCCCTGGGGCCAACGTCCTGACTTTC
>TRBJ1-1|TRBV10-1|-|-
CASSESSKTAFF
TGCGCCAGCAGTGAGTCTAGCAAGACGGCTTTCTTT
>TRBJ1-2|TRBV28|-|-
CASRPWDKGSTF
TGTGCCAGCAGACCCTGGGACAAGGGTTCCACCTTC
>TRBJ2-1|TRBV5-4|-|-
CASSLPGLHNEQFF
TGTGCCAGCAGCCTGCCGGGACTCCACAATGAGCAGTTCTTC
>TRBJ2-7|TRBV7-3|-|-
CASSSPHGEQYF
TGTGCCAGCAGCTCCCCGCACGGCGAGCAGTACTTC
>TRBJ1-4|TRBV15|-|few
CATSRDYYREEKLFF
TGTGCCACCAGCAGAGATTACTACAGGGAGGAAAAACTGTTTTTT
>TRBJ2-1|TRBV7-2|TRBD2|-
CASSSPGSSGGKQFF
TGTGCCAGCAGCTCACCGGGATCTAGCGGGGGGAAGCAGTTCTTC
>TRBJ2-7|TRBV25-1|-|-
CASSGSENYEQYF
TGTGCCAGCAGTGGGTCGGAGAACTACGAGCAGTACTTC
>TRBJ2-5|TRBV6-5|-|-
CASKAYQETQYF
TGTGCCAGCAAAGCGTACCAAGAGACCCAGTACTTC
>TRBJ2-2|TRBV4-1|TRBD2|few
CASSLSGGAIGELFF
TGCGCCAGCAGCTTAAGCGGGGGGGCGATCGGGGAGCTGTTTTTT
>TRBJ1-1|TRBV11-2|TRBD1|-
CASSFLQGVNTEAFF
TGTGCCAGCAGCTTCCTTCAGGGGGTAAACACTGAAGCTTTCTTT
>TRBJ2-7|TRBV11-1|-|-
CASSPRRGPSSYEQYF
TGTGCCAGCAGCCCCCGAAGGGGCCCAAGCTCCTACGAGCAGTACTTC
>TRBJ2-5|TRBV6-5|TRBD1|-
CASPDRVNETQYF
TGTGCCAGCCCTGACAGGGTTAACGAGACCCAGTACTTC
>TRBJ2-2|TRBV6-2/TRBV6-3|-|once
CASSFRTGNTGELFF
TGTGCCAGCAGTTTTAGGACTGGCAACACCGGGGAGCTGTTTTTT
>TRBJ1-4|TRBV6-5|-|-
CASSYTASNEKLFF
TGTGCCAGCAGTTATACAGCCAGTAATGAAAAACTGTTTTTT
>TRBJ2-1|TRBV7-9|TRBD1|-
CASSPNRGPSGEQFF
TGTGCCAGCAGCCCGAACAGGGGGCCCTCCGGTGAGCAGTTCTTC
>TRBJ1-6|TRBV28|-|-
CASSSRGRLNSPLHF
TGTGCCAGCAGTTCGAGAGGGCGCTTAAATTCACCCCTCCACTTT
>TRBJ1-2|TRBV7-9|TRBD1|-
CASRPLRQGRGGYTF
TGTGCCAGCAGGCCGCTACGACAGGGAAGGGGTGGCTACACCTTC
>TRBJ2-3|TRBV30|-|-
CAWSVPRRTDTQYF
TGTGCCTGGAGTGTACCACGGAGGACAGATACGCAGTATTTT
>TRBJ2-5|TRBV7-9|-|-
CASSLTGGTQYF
TGTGCCAGCAGCCTCACAGGCGGGACCCAGTACTTC
>TRBJ2-7|TRBV23-1|-|-
CASNYRRAGEQYF
TGCGCCAGCAACTACCGCCGGGCGGGCGAGCAGTACTTC
>TRBJ1-6|TRBV5-5|-|-
CASSLFSQDYSPLHF
TGTGCCAGCAGCTTGTTTTCTCAGGACTATTCACCCCTCCACTTT
>TRBJ2-5|TRBV3-1/TRBV3-2|TRBD2|-
CASSRQGLAGGRTQYF
TGTGCCAGCAGCCGACAGGGACTAGCGGGAGGGCGGACCCAGTACTTC
>TRBJ2-5|TRBV28|TRBD2|-
CASSLWREGLREETQYF
TGTGCCAGCAGTTTATGGAGGGAGGGCCTGAGGGAAGAGACCCAGTACTTC
>TRBJ2-7|TRBV5-4|-|-
CASSLAGSHEQYF
TGTGCCAGCAGCTTGGCCGGGTCACACGAGCAGTACTTC
>TRBJ1-5|TRBV19|-|-
CASSITRDINQPQHF
TGTGCCAGTAGTATAACGAGGGACATCAATCAGCCCCAGCATTTT
>TRBJ1-5|TRBV27|TRBD1|-
CASSSHGTDNYQPQHF
TGTGCCAGCAGTTCACACGGGACAGACAATTATCAGCCCCAGCATTTT
>TRBJ2-7|TRBV11-3|-|once
CARYYEQYF
TGTGCCAGATACTACGAGCAGTACTTC
>TRBJ2-5|TRBV5-6|-|-
CASSFGTSEETQYF
TGTGCCAGCAGCTTTGGGACTTCCGAAGAGACCCAGTACTTC
>TRBJ1-5|TRBV30|-|-
CAWRGVHEWSNQPQHF
TGTGCCTGGAGGGGCGTACATGAGTGGAGCAATCAGCCCCAGCATTTT
>TRBJ1-1|TRBV29-1|-|-
CSVRGGLNTEAFF
TGCAGCGTTCGGGGGGGCCTGAACACTGAAGCTTTCTTT
>TRBJ1-6|TRBV7-8|-|-
CASSPRRGNSPLHF
TGTGCCAGCAGCCCGAGACGGGGTAATTCACCCCTCCACTTT
>TRBJ2-5|TRBV10-3|-|-
CAISGAGGETQYF
TGTGCCATCAGTGGGGCAGGAGGAGAGACCCAGTACTTC
>TRBJ2-7|TRBV27|-|-
CASRMINGGVDSYEQYF
TGTGCCAGCAGGATGATCAATGGGGGCGTTGACTCCTACGAGCAGTACTTC
>TRBJ2-3|TRBV28|TRBD2|-
CASSFPNPGLAGERTDTQYF
TGTGCCAGCAGTTTCCCTAACCCGGGACTAGCGGGGGAGCGCACAGATACGCAGTATTTT
>TRBJ2-5|TRBV28|TRBD2|-
CASSFLLAGGPEETQYF
TGTGCCAGCAGTTTCCTGCTAGCGGGGGGGCCTGAAGAGACCCAGTACTTC